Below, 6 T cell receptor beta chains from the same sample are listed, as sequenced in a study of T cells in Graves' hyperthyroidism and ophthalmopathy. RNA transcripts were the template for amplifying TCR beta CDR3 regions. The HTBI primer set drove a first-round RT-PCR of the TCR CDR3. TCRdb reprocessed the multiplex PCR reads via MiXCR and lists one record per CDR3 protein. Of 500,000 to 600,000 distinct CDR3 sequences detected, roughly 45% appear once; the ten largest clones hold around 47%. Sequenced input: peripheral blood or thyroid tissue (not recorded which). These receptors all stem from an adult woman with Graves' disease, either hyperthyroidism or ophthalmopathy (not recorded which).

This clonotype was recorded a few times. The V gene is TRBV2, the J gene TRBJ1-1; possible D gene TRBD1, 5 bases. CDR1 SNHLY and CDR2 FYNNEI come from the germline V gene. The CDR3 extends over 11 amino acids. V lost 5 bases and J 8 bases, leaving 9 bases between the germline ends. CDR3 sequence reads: CASSPGVEAFF. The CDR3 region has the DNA TGTGCCAGCAGTCCGGGGGTAGAAGCTTTCTTT. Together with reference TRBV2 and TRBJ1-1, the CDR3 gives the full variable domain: EPEVTQTPSHQVTQMGQEVILRCVPISNHLYFYWYRQILGQKVEFLVSFYNNEISEKSEIFDDQFSVERPDGSNFTLKIRSTKLEDSAMYFCASSPGVEAFFGQGTRLTVV.

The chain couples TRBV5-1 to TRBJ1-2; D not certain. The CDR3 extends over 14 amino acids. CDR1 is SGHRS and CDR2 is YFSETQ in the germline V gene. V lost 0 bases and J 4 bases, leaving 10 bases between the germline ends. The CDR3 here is CASSLEQRFYGYTF. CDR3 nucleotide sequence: TGCGCCAGCAGCTTGGAACAGAGATTCTATGGCTACACCTTC.

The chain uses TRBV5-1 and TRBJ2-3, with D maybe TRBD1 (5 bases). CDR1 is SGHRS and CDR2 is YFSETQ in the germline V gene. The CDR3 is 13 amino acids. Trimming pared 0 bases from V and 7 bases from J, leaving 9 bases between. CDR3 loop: CASSLANRNTQYF. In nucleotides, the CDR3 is TGCGCCAGCAGCTTGGCCAACAGGAATACGCAGTATTTT.

DNA for the CDR3: TGTGCCAGCAGCTTACTGGTAACAAGGCCTACCTACGAGCAGTACTTC. Amino acid sequence: CASSLLVTRPTYEQYF. The J gene is TRBJ2-7, the V gene TRBV7-2; D call uncertain. Germline V gene sequence: CDR1 SGHTA, CDR2 FQGNSA. The germline V and J ends were trimmed by 2 bases and 2 bases, with 16 bases remaining between them. The length of the CDR3 is 16 residues.

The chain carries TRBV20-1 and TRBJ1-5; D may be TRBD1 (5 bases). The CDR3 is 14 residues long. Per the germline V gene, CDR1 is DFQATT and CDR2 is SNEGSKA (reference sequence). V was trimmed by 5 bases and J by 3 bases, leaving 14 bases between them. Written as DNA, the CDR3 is TGCAGTGCTTGGACACCTGATACCAATCAGCCCCAGCATTTT. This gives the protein CSAWTPDTNQPQHF.

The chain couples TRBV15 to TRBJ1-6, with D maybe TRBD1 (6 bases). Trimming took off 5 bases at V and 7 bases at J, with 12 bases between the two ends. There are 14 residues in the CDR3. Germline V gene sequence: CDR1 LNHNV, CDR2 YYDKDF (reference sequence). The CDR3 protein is CATSRGGGNSPLHF. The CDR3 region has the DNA TGTGCCACCAGCCGGGGAGGGGGGAATTCACCCCTCCACTTT.